These 6 T cell receptor beta chains were all obtained from the same sample, sequenced in a study of pediatric ulcerative colitis. Rectal tissue came from one to two pinch biopsies taken at colonoscopy. Here immunoSEQ multiplex PCR was the method, and the copy in TCRdb shows in-frame clones only, minus some. The profile shows roughly 25,000 clones, over 55% of them singletons. The sequenced sample was gut tissue. These receptors originate from a boy under 18 with severe ulcerative colitis.

This sequence joins TRBV5-1 and TRBJ2-7; D is unresolved. Germline V gene data show CDR1 as SGHRS and CDR2 as YFSETQ. This CDR3 has 15 amino acids. Between the trimmed V and J ends, which lost 1 base and 2 bases, there was a span of 13 bases. CDR3 amino acids: CASSLKTGSTYEQYF. CDR3 sequence (DNA): TGCGCCAGCAGCTTGAAGACGGGTTCGACCTACGAGCAGTACTTC.

This chain joins TRBV6-4 and TRBJ2-3; tentative D call: TRBD2 (7 bases). The CDR3 totals 14 residues. V lost 2 bases and J 2 bases, leaving 8 bases between the germline ends. Germline CDR1 and CDR2: MRHNA and SNTAGT. CDR3 amino acids: CASSDGGATDTQYF. Here the CDR3 DNA reads TGTGCCAGCAGTGACGGGGGGGCCACAGATACGCAGTATTTT.

The chain uses TRBV18 and TRBJ1-4, with a weak D call TRBD1 (5 bases). V was clipped by 0 bases and J by 7 bases, with 12 bases between them. The CDR3 is made up of 15 amino acids. Germline V gene sequence: CDR1 KGHSH, CDR2 LQKENI. The CDR3 DNA follows: TGTGCCAGCTCACCACCCCCAGGGAAGGGTGAAAAACTGTTTTTT. Protein product: CASSPPPGKGEKLFF.

The chain links TRBV5-6 to TRBJ1-5; D is possibly TRBD1 (6 bases). This CDR3 region has 13 residues. Germline V lookup: CDR1 SGHDT, CDR2 YYEEEE. The V and J ends lost 2 bases and 4 bases respectively, with 7 bases between them. The CDR3: CASSFTGNQPQHF. Here the CDR3 DNA reads TGTGCCAGCAGCTTTACAGGGAATCAGCCCCAGCATTTT.

V gene TRBV4-1 combines with J gene TRBJ2-3; 15 bases line up with TRBD2. Per germline, CDR1 MGHRA and CDR2 YSYEKL. The CDR3 is 17 residues long. J lost 10 bases, V lost 0 bases, and 8 bases had no gene match. DNA for the CDR3: TGCGCCAGCAGCCAAGATGGAGGACTAGCGGGAGGGCGGTCGCAGTATTTT. Translating it yields CASSQDGGLAGGRSQYF.

The chain links TRBV14 to TRBJ2-1; TRBD2 agrees at 10 bases. V dropped 4 bases and J dropped 0; count of bases not matched to a gene: 12. This CDR3 comprises 19 residues. The V gene's germline CDR1 is SGHDN and CDR2 FVKESK. The chain's CDR3 is CASSRERLAGYSSYNEQFF. The CDR3 region has the DNA TGTGCCAGCAGCCGAGAGAGACTAGCGGGTTATAGCTCCTACAATGAGCAGTTCTTC.